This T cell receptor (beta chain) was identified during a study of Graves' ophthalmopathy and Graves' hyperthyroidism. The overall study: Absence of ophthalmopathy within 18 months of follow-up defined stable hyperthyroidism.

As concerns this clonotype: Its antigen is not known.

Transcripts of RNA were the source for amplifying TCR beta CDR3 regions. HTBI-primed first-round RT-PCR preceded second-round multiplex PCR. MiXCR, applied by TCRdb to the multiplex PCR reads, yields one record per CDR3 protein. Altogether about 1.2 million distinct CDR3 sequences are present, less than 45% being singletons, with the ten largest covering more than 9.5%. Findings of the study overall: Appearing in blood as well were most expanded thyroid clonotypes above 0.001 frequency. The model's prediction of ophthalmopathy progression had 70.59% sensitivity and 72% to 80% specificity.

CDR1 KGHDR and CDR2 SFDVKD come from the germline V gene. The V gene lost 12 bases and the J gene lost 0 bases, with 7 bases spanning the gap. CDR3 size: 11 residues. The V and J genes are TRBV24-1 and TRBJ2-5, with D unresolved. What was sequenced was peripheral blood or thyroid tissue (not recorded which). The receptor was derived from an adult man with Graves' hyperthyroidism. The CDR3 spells CAARDQETQYF. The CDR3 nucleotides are TGTGCCGCACGGGACCAAGAGACCCAGTACTTC.